This T cell receptor beta chain was profiled in a study of T cells in Graves' hyperthyroidism and ophthalmopathy. This clonotype was counted many times. CDR3 length: 15 amino acids. Trimming cost V 5 bases and J 4 bases, with 18 bases left between them. The CDR3 regions of TCR beta were amplified from RNA transcripts. Researchers ran a first-round RT-PCR on the TCR CDR3 using the HTBI primer set. Each CDR3 protein is one row after TCRdb ran MiXCR on the multiplex PCR reads. The sample holds roughly 280,000 distinct CDR3 sequences; more than 15% are singletons and the top ten take over 45%. V usage is TRBV12-3 or TRBV12-4 and J usage is TRBJ2-7; D tentatively fits TRBD1 or TRBD2 (5 bases each). This TCR came from an older woman with Graves' ophthalmopathy. The sequenced material came from blood. The CDR3 is CASSPGPGPRYEQYF. DNA of the CDR3: TGTGCCAGCAGTCCTGGACCGGGACCCAGATACGAGCAGTACTTC.